The clone carrying this T cell receptor (beta chain) was observed a single time. This entry is derived from a study of blood T cell repertoires in COVID-19. In germline, CDR1 is LNHNV, CDR2 YYDKDF (reference sequence). The V gene lost 3 bases and the J gene lost 5 bases, with 17 bases spanning the gap. This CDR3 region has 15 residues. In the original analysis: The assay estimated nucleated cells by amplifying reference gene primers. Method: immunoSEQ multiplex PCR; TCRdb's copy keeps in-frame clones and lacks some. Clone size and the V and J calls come from that table; the DNA yielded D and trimming. The table has about 120,000 clones, over 75% seen once.

The chain couples TRBV15 to TRBJ2-7; D remains unclear. The sequenced sample consisted of peripheral blood. The TCR sequence derives from a man aged 55 to 70 with acute or convalescent COVID-19. CDR3: CATSSPESQTHEQYF. The CDR3 nucleotides are TGTGCCACCAGCAGCCCCGAGTCACAGACCCACGAGCAGTACTTC.